The 11 T cell receptor beta chains reported below all come from one sample, sequenced in a study of cytomegalovirus exposure and HLA in healthy donors. In the PCR, 60 Vbeta and 13 Jbeta primers were used. Here immunoSEQ multiplex PCR was the method, and the copy in TCRdb shows in-frame clones only, minus some. The data show 150,000 to 200,000 clones, around 78% seen once. Sequenced input: PBMCs. These receptors originate from a woman between 35 and 50 years old in good health and CMV-seronegative.

This chain links TRBV5-1 with TRBJ2-1; D might be TRBD2 (6 bases). V was shortened by 1 base and J by 5 bases, with 16 bases between the two germline ends. Per the germline V gene, CDR1 is SGHRS and CDR2 is YFSETQ. The CDR3 has 16 amino acids. CDR3 bases: TGCGCCAGCAGCTTGACCTTGGGACTTATCAACAATGAGCAGTTCTTC. This codes for CASSLTLGLINNEQFF.

This clone showed up just a few times. The chain recombines TRBV5-1 with TRBJ1-5, with 10 bases that match TRBD1. The CDR3 consists of 15 residues. J gave up 5 bases and V 4 bases, and 6 bases lay outside the gene matches. The germline gives CDR1 SGHRS, CDR2 YFSETQ. The CDR3 DNA is TGCGCCAGCAGCCCCGGGACAGGGGAATATCAGCCCCAGCATTTT. Its protein product is CASSPGTGEYQPQHF.

This clone was counted once. The V gene is TRBV25-1, the J gene TRBJ1-2; TRBD1 matches 8 bases. The CDR3 sequence is 15 residues long. V shed 6 bases and J 4 bases; nucleotides not matched to a gene: 10. The germline V gene has CDR1 MGHDK and CDR2 SYGVNS. The CDR3 is CASRPGTGHLYGYTF. The CDR3 DNA reads TGTGCCAGCAGACCCGGGACAGGCCACCTCTATGGCTACACCTTC.

This clone was found once. The same CDR3 also results from other DNA sequences found in this sample. The J gene is TRBJ2-5, the V gene TRBV7-9, with unresolved D. V lost 2 bases to trimming and J lost 2 bases, with 6 bases between them. The germline V gene has CDR1 SEHNR and CDR2 FQNEAQ (reference sequence). CDR3 size: 13 residues. The CDR3 loop reads CASSLQVQETQYF. CDR3 in DNA: TGTGCCAGCAGCTTACAGGTACAAGAGACCCAGTACTTC.

The chain employs TRBV2 and TRBJ1-5; D is undetermined. CDR1 and CDR2 from the germline V gene are SNHLY and FYNNEI. V lost 3 bases and J lost 0, with 6 bases in between. This CDR3 has 14 residues. CDR3 loop: CASSEADSNQPQHF. The CDR3 DNA sequence: TGTGCCAGCAGTGAGGCAGATAGCAATCAGCCCCAGCATTTT.

J is TRBJ2-1 and V is TRBV27; D perhaps matches TRBD2 (7 bases). Per germline, CDR1 MNHEY and CDR2 SMNVEV (reference sequence). The CDR3 runs 11 residues. V was trimmed by 3 bases and J by 14 bases, leaving 11 bases between them. The CDR3 DNA is TGTGCCAGCAGTTTTGGAGGGGGGGAGTTCTTC. Translated, it gives CASSFGGGEFF.

The V call is TRBV5-6, the J call TRBJ2-1; tentative D call: TRBD2 (5 bases). This CDR3 comprises 18 residues. Germline V gene lookup returns CDR1 SGHDT and CDR2 YYEEEE. The ends were cut back, 1 base at V and 0 bases at J, with 17 bases in the middle. The CDR3 DNA sequence: TGTGCCAGCAGCTTGCTGGAGCGGTCCCCGCTCTCCTACAATGAGCAGTTCTTC. This codes for CASSLLERSPLSYNEQFF.

This clone was counted only a few times. The chain has TRBV14 and TRBJ2-6; no definite D call. Per the germline V gene, CDR1 is SGHDN and CDR2 is FVKESK. This CDR3 region has 16 residues. V was cut by 0 bases and J by 0 bases, with 6 bases left in between. The CDR3 loop is CASSQDGRSGANVLTF. The CDR3 DNA sequence: TGTGCCAGCAGCCAAGATGGCCGCTCTGGGGCCAACGTCCTGACTTTC.

V gene TRBV7-9 combines with J gene TRBJ2-3; TRBD2 matches 12 bases. The CDR3 spans 15 residues. CDR1 and CDR2 (germline): SEHNR, FQNEAQ (reference sequence). The ends lost 5 bases at V and 3 bases at J; junction bases unmatched: 3. The CDR3: CASSVLAGGTDTQYF. The CDR3, as DNA: TGTGCCAGCAGCGTACTAGCGGGGGGAACAGATACGCAGTATTTT.

The chain is built from TRBV2 and TRBJ1-1; D is possibly TRBD1 (5 bases). Trimming removed 5 bases from V and 3 bases from J, with 13 bases in between. CDR3 length equals 14 residues. Per the germline V gene, CDR1 is SNHLY and CDR2 is FYNNEI. CDR3 coding DNA: TGTGCCAGCAGTTTAGGGGTGGGTGACACTGAAGCTTTCTTT. It specifies CASSLGVGDTEAFF.

The rearrangement links TRBV30 to TRBJ1-2, with 9 bases identical to TRBD1. CDR1 is GTSNPN and CDR2 is SVGIG in the germline V gene (reference sequence). This CDR3 is 14 amino acids long. Trimming removed 2 bases from V and 4 bases from J; junction bases left unmatched: 5. Here the CDR3 reads CAWSRDRVSYGYTF. CDR3 nucleotides: TGTGCCTGGAGTCGGGACAGGGTCAGCTATGGCTACACCTTC. Using reference TRBV30 and TRBJ1-2 for the parts outside the CDR3, the full variable domain is SQTIHQWPATLVQPVGSPLSLECTVEGTSNPNLYWYRQAAGRGLQLLFYSVGIGQISSEVPQNLSASRPQDRQFILSSKKLLLSDSGFYLCAWSRDRVSYGYTFGSGTRLTVV.